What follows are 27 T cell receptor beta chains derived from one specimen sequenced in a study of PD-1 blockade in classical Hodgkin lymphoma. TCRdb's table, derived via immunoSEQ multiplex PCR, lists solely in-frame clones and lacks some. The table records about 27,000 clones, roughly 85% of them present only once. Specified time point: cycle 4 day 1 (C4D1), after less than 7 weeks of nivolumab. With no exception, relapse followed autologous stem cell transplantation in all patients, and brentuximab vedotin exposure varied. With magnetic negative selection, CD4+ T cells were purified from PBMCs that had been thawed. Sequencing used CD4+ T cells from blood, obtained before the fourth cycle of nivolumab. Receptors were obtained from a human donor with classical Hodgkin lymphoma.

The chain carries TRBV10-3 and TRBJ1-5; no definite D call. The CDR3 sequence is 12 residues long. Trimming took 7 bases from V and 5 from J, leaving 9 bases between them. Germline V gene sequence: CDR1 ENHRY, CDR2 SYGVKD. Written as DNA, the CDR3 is TGTGCCATCAACGGTGGGGATCAGCCCCAGCATTTT. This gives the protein CAINGGDQPQHF.

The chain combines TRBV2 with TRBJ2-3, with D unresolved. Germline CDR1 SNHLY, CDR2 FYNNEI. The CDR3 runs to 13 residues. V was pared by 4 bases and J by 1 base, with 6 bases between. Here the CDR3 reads CASSALGTDTQYF. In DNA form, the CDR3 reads TGTGCCAGCAGTGCTCTAGGCACAGATACGCAGTATTTT.

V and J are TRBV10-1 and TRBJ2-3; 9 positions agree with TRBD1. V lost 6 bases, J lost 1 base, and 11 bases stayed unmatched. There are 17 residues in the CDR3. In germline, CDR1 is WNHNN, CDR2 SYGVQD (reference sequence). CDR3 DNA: TGCGCCAGCAGCCGGGACAGGGCCCGGGGAGGCACAGATACGCAGTATTTT. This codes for CASSRDRARGGTDTQYF.

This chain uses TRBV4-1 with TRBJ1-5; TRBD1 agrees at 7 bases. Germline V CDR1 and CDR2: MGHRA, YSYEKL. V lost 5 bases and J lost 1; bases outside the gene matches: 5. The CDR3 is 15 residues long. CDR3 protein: CASSVDRVSNQPQHF. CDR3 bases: TGCGCCAGCAGCGTTGACAGGGTGAGCAATCAGCCCCAGCATTTT.

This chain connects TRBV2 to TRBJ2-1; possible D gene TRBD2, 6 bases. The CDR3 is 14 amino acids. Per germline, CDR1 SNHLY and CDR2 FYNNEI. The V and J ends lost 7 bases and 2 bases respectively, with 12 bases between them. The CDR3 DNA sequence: TGTGCCAGCACCGGGGGTGGGCCCTACAATGAGCAGTTCTTC. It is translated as CASTGGGPYNEQFF.

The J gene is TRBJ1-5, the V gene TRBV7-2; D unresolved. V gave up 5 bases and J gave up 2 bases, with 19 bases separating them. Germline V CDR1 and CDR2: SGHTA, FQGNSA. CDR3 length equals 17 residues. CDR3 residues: CASSRPGLGMGNQPQHF. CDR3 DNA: TGTGCCAGCAGCCGTCCCGGTTTGGGGATGGGCAATCAGCCCCAGCATTTT.

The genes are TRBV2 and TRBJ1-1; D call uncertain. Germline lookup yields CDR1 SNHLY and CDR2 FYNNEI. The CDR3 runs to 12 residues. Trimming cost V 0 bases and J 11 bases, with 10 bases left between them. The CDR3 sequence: CASSEADLGAFF. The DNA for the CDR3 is TGTGCCAGCAGTGAAGCAGACCTGGGGGCTTTCTTT.

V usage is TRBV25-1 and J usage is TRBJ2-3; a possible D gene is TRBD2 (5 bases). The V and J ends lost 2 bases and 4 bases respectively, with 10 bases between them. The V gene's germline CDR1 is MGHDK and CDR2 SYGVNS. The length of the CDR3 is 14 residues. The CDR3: CASSEEGWADTQYF. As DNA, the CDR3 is TGTGCCAGCAGTGAAGAGGGATGGGCAGATACGCAGTATTTT. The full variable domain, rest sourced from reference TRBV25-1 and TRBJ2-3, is EADIYQTPRYLVIGTGKKITLECSQTMGHDKMYWYQQDPGMELHLIHYSYGVNSTEKGDLSSESTVSRIRTEHFPLTLESARPSHTSQYLCASSEEGWADTQYFGPGTRLTVL.

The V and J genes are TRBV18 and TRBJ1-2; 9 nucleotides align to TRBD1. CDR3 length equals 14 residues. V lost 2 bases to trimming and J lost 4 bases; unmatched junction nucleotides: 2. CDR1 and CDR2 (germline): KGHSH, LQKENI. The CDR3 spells CASSPGTGSYGYTF. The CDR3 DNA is TGTGCCAGCTCACCAGGGACAGGGTCCTATGGCTACACCTTC.

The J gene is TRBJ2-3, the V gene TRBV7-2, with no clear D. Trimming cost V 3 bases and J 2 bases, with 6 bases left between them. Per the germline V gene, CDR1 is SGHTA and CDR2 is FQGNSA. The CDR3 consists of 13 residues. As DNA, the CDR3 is TGTGCCAGCAGCTTCCCCAACACAGATACGCAGTATTTT. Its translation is CASSFPNTDTQYF.

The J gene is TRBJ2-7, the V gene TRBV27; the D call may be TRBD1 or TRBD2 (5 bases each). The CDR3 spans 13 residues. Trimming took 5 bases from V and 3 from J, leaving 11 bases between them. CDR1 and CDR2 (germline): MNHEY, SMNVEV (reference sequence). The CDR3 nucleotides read TGTGCCAGCAGTCCAGGGACGCACTACGAGCAGTACTTC. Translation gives CASSPGTHYEQYF.

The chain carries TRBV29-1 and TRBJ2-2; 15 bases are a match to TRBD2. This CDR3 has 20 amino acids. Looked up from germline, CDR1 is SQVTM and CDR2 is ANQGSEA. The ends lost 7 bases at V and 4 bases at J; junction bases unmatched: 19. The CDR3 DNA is TGCAGCGGGACACGAGAAGCAGGACTAGCGGGAGGGCGTGGCACCGGGGAGCTGTTTTTT. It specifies CSGTREAGLAGGRGTGELFF.

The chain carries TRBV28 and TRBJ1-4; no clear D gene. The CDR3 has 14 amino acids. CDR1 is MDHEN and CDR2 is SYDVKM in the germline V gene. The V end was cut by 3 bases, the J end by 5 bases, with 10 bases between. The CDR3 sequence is CASSFLRRNEKLFF. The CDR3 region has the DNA TGTGCCAGCAGTTTTCTCAGGAGGAATGAAAAACTGTTTTTT. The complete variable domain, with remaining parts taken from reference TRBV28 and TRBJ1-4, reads DVKVTQSSRYLVKRTGEKVFLECVQDMDHENMFWYRQDPGLGLRLIYFSYDVKMKEKGDIPEGYSVSREKKERFSLILESASTNQTSMYLCASSFLRRNEKLFFGSGTQLSVL.

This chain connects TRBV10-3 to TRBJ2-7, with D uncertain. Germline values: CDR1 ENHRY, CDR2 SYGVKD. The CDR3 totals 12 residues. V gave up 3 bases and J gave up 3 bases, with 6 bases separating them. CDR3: CAISDRNYEQYF. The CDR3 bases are TGTGCCATCAGTGACCGTAACTACGAGCAGTACTTC.

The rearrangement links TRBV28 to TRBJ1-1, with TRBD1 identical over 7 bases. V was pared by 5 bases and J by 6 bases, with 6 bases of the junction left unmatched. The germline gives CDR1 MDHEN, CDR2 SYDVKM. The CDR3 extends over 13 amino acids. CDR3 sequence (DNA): TGTGCCAGCAGTCAGACAGGGTTGCCTGAAGCTTTCTTT. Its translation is CASSQTGLPEAFF. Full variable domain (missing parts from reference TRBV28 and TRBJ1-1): DVKVTQSSRYLVKRTGEKVFLECVQDMDHENMFWYRQDPGLGLRLIYFSYDVKMKEKGDIPEGYSVSREKKERFSLILESASTNQTSMYLCASSQTGLPEAFFGQGTRLTVV.

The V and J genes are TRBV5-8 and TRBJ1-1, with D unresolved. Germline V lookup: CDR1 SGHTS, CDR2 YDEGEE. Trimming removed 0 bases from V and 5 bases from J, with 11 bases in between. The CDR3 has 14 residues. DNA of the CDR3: TGTGCCAGCAGCTTGGTGGCGGTATCGACTGAAGCTTTCTTT. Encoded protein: CASSLVAVSTEAFF.

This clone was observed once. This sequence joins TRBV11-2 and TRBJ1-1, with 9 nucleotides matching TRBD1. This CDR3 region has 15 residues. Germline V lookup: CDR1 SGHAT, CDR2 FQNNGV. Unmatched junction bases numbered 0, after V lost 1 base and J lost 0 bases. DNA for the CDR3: TGTGCCAGCAGCTTAGGGACAGGGGTGAACACTGAAGCTTTCTTT. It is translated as CASSLGTGVNTEAFF.

The CDR3: CAISSIAEPTMNTEAFF. In DNA form, the CDR3 reads TGTGCCATCAGCTCGATTGCAGAGCCGACGATGAACACTGAAGCTTTCTTT. V gene TRBV10-3 combines with J gene TRBJ1-1; D remains unclear. Per germline, CDR1 ENHRY and CDR2 SYGVKD. This CDR3 spans 17 amino acids. The germline V and J ends were trimmed by 6 bases and 0 bases, with 20 bases remaining between them.

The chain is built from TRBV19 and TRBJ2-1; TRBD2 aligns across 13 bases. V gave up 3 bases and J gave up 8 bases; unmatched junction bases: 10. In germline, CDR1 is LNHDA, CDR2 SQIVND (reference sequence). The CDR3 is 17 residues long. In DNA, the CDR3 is TGTGCCAGTAGTATTACCCAGCTCACTAGCGGGAGGGATGAGCAGTTCTTC. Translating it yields CASSITQLTSGRDEQFF.

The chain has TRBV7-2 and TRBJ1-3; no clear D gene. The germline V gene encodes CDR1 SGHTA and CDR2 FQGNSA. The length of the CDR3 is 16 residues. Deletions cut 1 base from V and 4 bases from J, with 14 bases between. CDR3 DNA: TGTGCCAGCAGCTTAGAACCGGCGTCTGCCGGAAACACCATATATTTT. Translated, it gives CASSLEPASAGNTIYF.

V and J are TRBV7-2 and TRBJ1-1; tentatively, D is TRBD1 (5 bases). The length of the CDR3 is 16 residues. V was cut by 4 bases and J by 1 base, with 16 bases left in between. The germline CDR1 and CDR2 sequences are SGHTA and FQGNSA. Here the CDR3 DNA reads TGTGCCAGCAGCTCGGACCCCCGGGGCGCGAACACTGAAGCTTTCTTT. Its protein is CASSSDPRGANTEAFF.

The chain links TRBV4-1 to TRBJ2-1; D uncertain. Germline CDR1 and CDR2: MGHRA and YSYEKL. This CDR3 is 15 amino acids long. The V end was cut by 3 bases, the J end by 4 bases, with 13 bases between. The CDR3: CASSQWYLRYNEQFF. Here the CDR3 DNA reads TGCGCCAGCAGCCAGTGGTATTTGCGTTACAATGAGCAGTTCTTC.

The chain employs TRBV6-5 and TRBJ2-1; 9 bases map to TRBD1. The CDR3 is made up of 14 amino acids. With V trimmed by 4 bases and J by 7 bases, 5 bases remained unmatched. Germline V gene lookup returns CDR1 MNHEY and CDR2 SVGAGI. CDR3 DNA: TGTGCCAGCAGTTTACAGGGGGCGCCGAATGAGCAGTTCTTC. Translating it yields CASSLQGAPNEQFF.

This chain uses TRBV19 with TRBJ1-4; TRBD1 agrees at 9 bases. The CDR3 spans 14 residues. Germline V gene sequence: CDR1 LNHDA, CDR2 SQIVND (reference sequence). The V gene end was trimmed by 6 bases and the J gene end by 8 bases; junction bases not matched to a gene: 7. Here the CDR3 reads CASRTWTGEEKLFF. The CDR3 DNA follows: TGTGCCAGTAGGACGTGGACAGGGGAGGAAAAACTGTTTTTT.

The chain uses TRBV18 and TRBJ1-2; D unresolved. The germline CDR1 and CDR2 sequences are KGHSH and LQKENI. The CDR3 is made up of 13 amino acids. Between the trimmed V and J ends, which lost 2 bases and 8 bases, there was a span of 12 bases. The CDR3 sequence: CASSPGSNVGYTF. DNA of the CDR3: TGTGCCAGCTCACCAGGTTCTAACGTGGGCTACACCTTC.

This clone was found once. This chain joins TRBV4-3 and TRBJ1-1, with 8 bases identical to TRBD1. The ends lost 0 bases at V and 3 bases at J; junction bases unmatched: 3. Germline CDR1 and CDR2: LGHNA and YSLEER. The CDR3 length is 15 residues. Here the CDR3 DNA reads TGCGCCAGCAGCCAAGACTACAGGGGGGACACTGAAGCTTTCTTT. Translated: CASSQDYRGDTEAFF.

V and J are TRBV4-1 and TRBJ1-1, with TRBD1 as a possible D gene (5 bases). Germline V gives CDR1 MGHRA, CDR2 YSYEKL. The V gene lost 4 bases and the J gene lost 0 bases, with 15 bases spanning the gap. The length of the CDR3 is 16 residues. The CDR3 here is CASSPLEGTVNTEAFF. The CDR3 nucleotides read TGCGCCAGCAGCCCTCTCGAGGGGACTGTGAACACTGAAGCTTTCTTT.